Following are 9 T cell receptor beta chains from one sample sequenced in a study of regulatory T cells in long-lasting Graves disease. Building the TCR beta libraries relied on iRepertoire HTBI primers, and CDR3 regions underwent Arm-PCR. MiXCR was run by TCRdb on the multiplex PCR reads, yielding one entry per CDR3 protein. The table shows almost 350,000 distinct CDR3 sequences, with around a fifth occurring only once. Documented time point: persistent/refractory GD, antithyroid drugs over 5 years with positive TRAb. The TCR library was made from RNA that had been extracted from PBMCs in TRIzol. This specimen was peripheral blood mononuclear cells (PBMCs), taken when the disease was refractory, from a patient treated with antithyroid drugs. Receptors were obtained from a female donor with Graves disease.

This clonotype was seen repeatedly, ten times or more. The chain joins TRBV12-3 or TRBV12-4 to TRBJ2-7, with 9 bases aligning to TRBD2. The CDR3 length is 18 residues. V lost 1 base, J lost 2 bases, and 12 bases stayed unmatched. CDR3: CASSLGSSGTLLTYEQYF. The CDR3 nucleotides read TGTGCCAGCAGTTTAGGGTCTAGCGGGACCCTCCTAACCTACGAGCAGTACTTC.

This clonotype occurred a few times. The chain links TRBV10-3 to TRBJ1-2; weak D call: TRBD1 (6 bases). The germline CDR1 and CDR2 sequences are ENHRY and SYGVKD. Trimming took 6 bases from V and 3 from J, leaving 17 bases between them. CDR3 size: 15 residues. CDR3 residues: CAIRPRGGADYGYTF. The CDR3 region has the DNA TGTGCCATCAGACCCCGGGGGGGGGCTGACTATGGCTACACCTTC.

There are many counts of this clonotype. The rearrangement uses TRBV5-1 and TRBJ2-7, with D uncertain. Germline V gene sequence: CDR1 SGHRS, CDR2 YFSETQ. V lost 0 bases, J lost 0 bases, and 10 bases lay in between. The CDR3 runs to 15 residues. The CDR3 spells CASSLGMTSSYEQYF. CDR3 nucleotide sequence: TGCGCCAGCAGCTTGGGGATGACGAGCTCCTACGAGCAGTACTTC.

This clonotype has more than one count but fewer than ten. The chain carries TRBV19 and TRBJ1-5; no firm D call. This CDR3 spans 13 amino acids. V was cut by 7 bases and J by 3 bases, with 10 bases left in between. The germline V gene has CDR1 LNHDA and CDR2 SQIVND (reference sequence). Here the CDR3 reads CASKKEFNQPQHF. CDR3 DNA: TGTGCCAGTAAGAAGGAATTCAATCAGCCCCAGCATTTT.

This clonotype was counted a few times. This chain uses TRBV10-3 with TRBJ2-7; 9 bases map to TRBD1. In germline, CDR1 is ENHRY, CDR2 SYGVKD. V lost 4 bases and J lost 1; bases outside the gene matches: 2. This CDR3 has 14 amino acids. CDR3 bases: TGTGCCATCAGTGGGGGACAGGGTTCCTACGAGCAGTACTTC. It specifies CAISGGQGSYEQYF.

The chain has TRBV19 and TRBJ1-1, with a weak D call TRBD1 (5 bases). This CDR3 is built from 15 residues. The ends were cut back, 2 bases at V and 2 bases at J, with 12 bases in the middle. The V gene's germline CDR1 is LNHDA and CDR2 SQIVND (reference sequence). The CDR3 DNA is TGTGCCAGTAGTATAAAGGGGCTAGCCAACACTGAAGCTTTCTTT. Translation gives CASSIKGLANTEAFF.

This clonotype has a count of ten or more. The genes are TRBV2 and TRBJ2-7; 12 bases align to TRBD2. Germline V gives CDR1 SNHLY, CDR2 FYNNEI. V trimming: 7 bases; J trimming: 4 bases; junction bases outside the gene matches: 5. The CDR3 loop spans 14 amino acids. As DNA, the CDR3 is TGTGCCAGCAATCCGGGACTAGCGGGTTACGAGCAGTACTTC. It yields the protein CASNPGLAGYEQYF. The full variable domain, in which reference TRBV2 and TRBJ2-7 provide the parts outside the CDR3, is EPEVTQTPSHQVTQMGQEVILRCVPISNHLYFYWYRQILGQKVEFLVSFYNNEISEKSEIFDDQFSVERPDGSNFTLKIRSTKLEDSAMYFCASNPGLAGYEQYFGPGTRLTVT.

This clonotype was recorded a few times. The rearrangement uses TRBV10-3 and TRBJ2-5, with 7 bases identical to TRBD1. After removal of 10 bases from V and 3 bases from J, the junction contained 17 bases not matched to a gene. The germline V gene encodes CDR1 ENHRY and CDR2 SYGVKD. The CDR3 spans 16 residues. The DNA of the CDR3 is TGTGCCACGCAGACAGGGAAATTTGTCGGGGAAGAGACCCAGTACTTC. Translating gives CATQTGKFVGEETQYF.

This clonotype was seen at least ten times. The V call is TRBV7-2, the J call TRBJ1-6; D is perhaps TRBD1 (6 bases). Trimming cost V 6 bases and J 7 bases, with 10 bases left between them. The CDR3 has 13 amino acids. Germline-derived CDR1 and CDR2 are SGHTA and FQGNSA. The CDR3 nucleotides are TGTGCCAGCAGTTACACAGGGAATTCACCCCTCCACTTT. As protein: CASSYTGNSPLHF.